These 16 T cell receptor beta chains share one sample of origin, sequenced in a study of blood T cell repertoires in COVID-19. Sequenced by immunoSEQ multiplex PCR; TCRdb stores in-frame clones only, minus some. This sample has around 61,000 clones, with roughly 81% found just once. The material sequenced was peripheral blood. The receptors stem from a man older than 75 with acute or convalescent COVID-19.

This chain joins TRBV12-5 and TRBJ2-2, with 14 bases matching TRBD2. With 6 bases clipped from V and 7 bases from J, the junction kept 7 bases outside the gene matches. This CDR3 contains 16 residues. In germline, CDR1 is LGHNT, CDR2 FRNRAP. For the CDR3, the DNA is TGTGCTAGTGGGCCGGGACTAGCGGGAGTGGTCGGGGAGCTGTTTTTT. Amino acids: CASGPGLAGVVGELFF.

CDR3 bases: TGTGCCAGCAGCCCCGGGACAGAGAACTACGAGCAGTACTTC. Protein: CASSPGTENYEQYF. The chain couples TRBV7-3 to TRBJ2-7; 7 bases line up with TRBD1. Germline lookup yields CDR1 SGHTA and CDR2 FQGTGA. Trimming removed 5 bases from V and 3 bases from J; junction bases left unmatched: 7. The CDR3 is 14 amino acids. Full variable domain (missing parts from reference TRBV7-3 and TRBJ2-7): GAGVSQTPSNKVTEKGKYVELRCDPISGHTALYWYRQSLGQGPEFLIYFQGTGAADDSGLPNDRFFAVRPEGSVSTLKIQRTERGDSAVYLCASSPGTENYEQYFGPGTRLTVT.

This clone was detected a few times. The gene calls are TRBV2 and TRBJ2-5, with TRBD1 matching 11 bases. The CDR3 runs to 14 residues. Germline lookup yields CDR1 SNHLY and CDR2 FYNNEI. The junction had 5 bases not matched to a gene; V was cut back by 7 bases and J by 4 bases. This CDR3 is CASTADRGLETQYF. As DNA, the CDR3 is TGTGCCAGCACCGCGGACAGGGGGCTAGAGACCCAGTACTTC. The full variable domain, completed using reference TRBV2 and TRBJ2-5, is EPEVTQTPSHQVTQMGQEVILRCVPISNHLYFYWYRQILGQKVEFLVSFYNNEISEKSEIFDDQFSVERPDGSNFTLKIRSTKLEDSAMYFCASTADRGLETQYFGPGTRLLVL.

The genes are TRBV6-1 and TRBJ2-5, with D perhaps TRBD1 (6 bases). CDR1 and CDR2 (germline): MNHNS, SASEGT. This CDR3 spans 15 amino acids. V was shortened by 4 bases and J by 5 bases, with 17 bases between the two germline ends. CDR3 in DNA: TGTGCCAGCAGTGCCCCAGGGACAATATCGGAGACCCAGTACTTC. It specifies CASSAPGTISETQYF.

The chain joins TRBV13 to TRBJ2-7; 9 nucleotides match TRBD1. The V and J ends lost 7 bases and 2 bases, in that order; junction bases with no gene match: 9. Per germline, CDR1 PRHDT and CDR2 FYEKMQ (reference sequence). CDR3 length: 15 residues. In DNA form, the CDR3 reads TGTGCCAGCACGCGCATGGGACAGGGCCCCTACGAGCAGTACTTC. This encodes CASTRMGQGPYEQYF.

The CDR3 sequence: CASTYSNQPQHF. The CDR3 DNA is TGTGCCAGCACGTATAGCAATCAGCCCCAGCATTTT. This chain uses TRBV28 with TRBJ1-5; D not resolved. CDR1 and CDR2 from the germline V gene are MDHEN and SYDVKM. The length of the CDR3 is 12 residues. Trimming removed 7 bases from V and 0 bases from J, with 4 bases in between. Using reference TRBV28 and TRBJ1-5 for the parts outside the CDR3, the full variable domain is DVKVTQSSRYLVKRTGEKVFLECVQDMDHENMFWYRQDPGLGLRLIYFSYDVKMKEKGDIPEGYSVSREKKERFSLILESASTNQTSMYLCASTYSNQPQHFGDGTRLSIL.

This chain joins TRBV4-2 and TRBJ2-3; 9 bases fit TRBD1. The CDR3 loop spans 16 amino acids. With V trimmed by 1 base and J by 7 bases, 9 bases remained unmatched. Germline V gene lookup returns CDR1 LGHNA and CDR2 YNFKEQ. CDR3 DNA sequence: TGTGCCAGCAGCCAAGTTTCGGGACAGGGATTCTATACGCAGTATTTT. It codes for CASSQVSGQGFYTQYF.

This clone appeared a single time. The chain combines TRBV6-5 with TRBJ1-2, with a weak D call TRBD1 (5 bases). The germline V gene encodes CDR1 MNHEY and CDR2 SVGAGI. The germline V and J ends were trimmed by 2 bases and 8 bases, with 18 bases remaining between them. CDR3 length: 15 amino acids. CDR3 in amino acids: CASSYRADLTEGYTF. In DNA form, the CDR3 reads TGTGCCAGCAGTTACAGGGCGGATTTGACAGAAGGCTACACCTTC.

The chain carries TRBV4-3 and TRBJ2-1; 7 bases are shared with TRBD2. Germline lookup yields CDR1 LGHNA and CDR2 YSLEER. The CDR3 is made up of 15 amino acids. The V segment lost 1 base and the J segment 6 bases; nucleotides outside the gene matches: 6. The CDR3 protein is CASSQVGRKGNEQFF. CDR3 sequence (DNA): TGCGCCAGCAGCCAAGTCGGGAGGAAGGGCAATGAGCAGTTCTTC.

This rearrangement joins TRBV29-1 to TRBJ1-3; D gene unclear. This CDR3 is 14 amino acids long. V was cut by 6 bases and J by 0 bases, with 12 bases left in between. Per the germline V gene, CDR1 is SQVTM and CDR2 is ANQGSEA. This chain's CDR3 is CSVPRRNSGNTIYF. The CDR3 coding sequence is TGCAGCGTCCCCAGGAGGAACTCTGGAAACACCATATATTTT.

This chain joins TRBV12-3 or TRBV12-4 and TRBJ2-3, with unresolved D. The CDR3 spans 12 residues. Trimming removed 6 bases from V and 5 bases from J, with 9 bases in between. The CDR3 spells CASSPRRDTQYF. CDR3 nucleotide sequence: TGTGCCAGCAGCCCCCGGAGAGATACGCAGTATTTT.

The chain has TRBV5-1 and TRBJ1-2; D is ambiguous. Germline CDR1 reads SGHRS; CDR2 reads YFSETQ. V was shortened by 1 base and J by 6 bases, with 10 bases between the two germline ends. The CDR3 runs 13 residues. The CDR3, as DNA: TGCGCCAGCAGCTTGAGCGGTTTGGATGGCTACACCTTC. Translating gives CASSLSGLDGYTF.

This chain uses TRBV19 with TRBJ1-1, with TRBD1 matching 7 bases. The V gene end was trimmed by 5 bases and the J gene end by 6 bases; junction bases not matched to a gene: 6. This CDR3 is built from 13 residues. The germline V gene has CDR1 LNHDA and CDR2 SQIVND (reference sequence). CDR3 sequence (DNA): TGTGCCAGTAGTGTCCAGGGGGAATCTGAAGCTTTCTTT. It yields the protein CASSVQGESEAFF.

The chain combines TRBV28 with TRBJ1-1; maybe TRBD1 (6 bases). Trimming took 3 bases from V and 10 from J, leaving 27 bases between them. The CDR3 consists of 17 residues. In germline, CDR1 is MDHEN, CDR2 SYDVKM. The CDR3 here is CASSFTPMFRGNGGAFF. The CDR3, as DNA: TGTGCCAGCAGTTTTACCCCTATGTTCAGGGGAAACGGTGGAGCTTTCTTT.

The rearrangement uses TRBV18 and TRBJ2-3, with D possibly matching TRBD1 (5 bases). This CDR3 comprises 13 residues. The germline V and J ends were trimmed by 3 bases and 4 bases, with 8 bases remaining between them. Germline lookup yields CDR1 KGHSH and CDR2 LQKENI. Here the CDR3 reads CASSPSRADTQYF. Written as DNA, the CDR3 is TGTGCCAGCTCACCGTCCAGGGCAGATACGCAGTATTTT.

J is TRBJ2-3 and V is TRBV4-3; D perhaps matches TRBD1 (6 bases). Germline lookup yields CDR1 LGHNA and CDR2 YSLEER. The V gene lost 5 bases and the J gene lost 5 bases, with 11 bases spanning the gap. The CDR3 length is 13 residues. The CDR3 spells CASSEVGGDTQYF. As DNA, the CDR3 is TGCGCCAGCAGCGAGGTAGGGGGAGATACGCAGTATTTT.